The T cell receptor (beta chain) under discussion was sequenced for a study of CD8+CD57+ T cells in acquired aplastic anemia. Study-level points and caveats: Twenty-nine CD8+ CDR3 sequences were shared between patients and controls.

Individuals selected for sequencing had exhibited CD8+CD57+ cell expansion on flow cytometry. This clonotype was picked up many times. The antigen is unknown. The CDR3 is made up of 13 amino acids. V lost 6 bases, J lost 8 bases, and 8 bases stayed unmatched. Germline values: CDR1 LNHDA, CDR2 SQIVND (reference sequence). TCR beta VDJ combinations and CDR3 sequences were profiled from genomic DNA. MiXCR was run by TCRdb on the reads, yielding one entry per CDR3 protein. The repertoire includes 450,000 to 600,000 distinct CDR3 sequences, 25% to 40% of them detected once, and approximately 0.82% sits in the top ten.

The chain uses TRBV19 and TRBJ1-2, with 8 bases that match TRBD1. The sequenced sample was sorted CD4+, CD8+, or CD8+CD57+ T cells (not recorded which) from PBMCs. This TCR was recovered from a human donor with aplastic anemia. The CDR3 here is CASSPDRVLGYTF. In DNA, the CDR3 is TGTGCCAGTAGCCCGGACAGGGTCTTGGGCTACACCTTC.